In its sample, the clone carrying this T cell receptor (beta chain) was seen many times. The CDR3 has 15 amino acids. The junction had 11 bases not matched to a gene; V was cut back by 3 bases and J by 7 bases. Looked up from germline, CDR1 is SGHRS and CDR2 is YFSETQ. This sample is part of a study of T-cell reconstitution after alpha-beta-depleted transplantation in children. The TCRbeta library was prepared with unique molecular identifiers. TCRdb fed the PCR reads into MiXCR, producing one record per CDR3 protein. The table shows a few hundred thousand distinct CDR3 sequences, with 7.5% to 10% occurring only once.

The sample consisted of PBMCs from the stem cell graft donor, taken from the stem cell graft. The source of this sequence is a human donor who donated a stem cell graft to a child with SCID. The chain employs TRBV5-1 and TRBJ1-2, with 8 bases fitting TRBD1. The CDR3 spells CASSSGQAWLAGYTF. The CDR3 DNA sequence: TGCGCCAGCAGCTCGGGACAGGCCTGGCTGGCTGGCTACACCTTC.